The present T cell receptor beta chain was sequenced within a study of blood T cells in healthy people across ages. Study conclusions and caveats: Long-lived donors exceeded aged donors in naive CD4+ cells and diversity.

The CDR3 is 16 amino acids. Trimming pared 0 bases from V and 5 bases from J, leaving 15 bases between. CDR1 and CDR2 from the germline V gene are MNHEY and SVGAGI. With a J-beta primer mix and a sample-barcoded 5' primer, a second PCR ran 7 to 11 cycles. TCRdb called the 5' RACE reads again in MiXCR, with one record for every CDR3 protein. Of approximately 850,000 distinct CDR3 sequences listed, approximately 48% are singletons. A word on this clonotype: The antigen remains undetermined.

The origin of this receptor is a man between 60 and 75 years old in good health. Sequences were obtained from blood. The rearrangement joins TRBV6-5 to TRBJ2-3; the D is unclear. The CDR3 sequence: CASSYSKGFGVDTQYF. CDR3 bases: TGTGCCAGCAGTTACTCGAAAGGGTTCGGTGTAGATACGCAGTATTTT.